A selection of T cell receptor beta chains follows, all from one sample in a study of blood T cell repertoires in COVID-19. Using immunoSEQ multiplex PCR, the repertoire was profiled, and TCRdb retains in-frame clones only, with some absent. The top ten hold 3% to 3.5% of the sample, which has about 220,000 clones, about 79% seen once. The specimen was PBMCs or T cells enriched from blood (not recorded which). The receptors derive from a woman aged 55-69 years who had recovered from COVID-19. Both conserved end residues are part of each CDR3. The D gene is left open where the match is weak. Rows may omit the clone size; those that give it use once, few, many or a size class.

J	V	D	size	DNA	CDR3
TRBJ1-5	TRBV30	NA	NA	TGTGCCTGGAGTGTAACCTCGGGACACGGTAGCAATCAGCCCCAGCATTTT	CAWSVTSGHGSNQPQHF
TRBJ2-5	TRBV5-1	TRBD1	NA	TGCGCCAGCAGCTTGGCTCGACAGGGAGAGACCCAGTACTTC	CASSLARQGETQYF
TRBJ1-1	TRBV6-5	NA	NA	TGTGCCAGCAGTTACTACCAGGGATCAGGCACTGAAGCTTTCTTT	CASSYYQGSGTEAFF
TRBJ2-4	TRBV7-2	NA	NA	TGTGCCAGCAGCCCGCGGATAAACATTCAGTACTTC	CASSPRINIQYF
TRBJ1-1	TRBV14	TRBD1	NA	TGTGCCAGCAGCCAAGATCTTCAACAGGGGGGCACTGAAGCTTTCTTT	CASSQDLQQGGTEAFF
TRBJ2-7	TRBV9	TRBD2	NA	TGTGCCAGCAGCGTAGAAGGGCTAGCGGGGCCGGGCGAGCAGTACTTC	CASSVEGLAGPGEQYF
TRBJ1-4	TRBV6-1	NA	NA	TGTGCCAGCAGTGAAGTCTCCCTTTATGAAAAACTGTTTTTT	CASSEVSLYEKLFF
TRBJ2-3	TRBV6-5	NA	NA	TGTGCCAGCAGTTACTCGTCCAGGGGCCCAACGCAGTATTTT	CASSYSSRGPTQYF
TRBJ2-7	TRBV6-5	TRBD1	NA	TGTGCCAGCAGCCCCGGGACAGGGTCGGGCGAGCAGTACTTC	CASSPGTGSGEQYF
TRBJ2-3	TRBV11-2	NA	NA	TGTGCCAGCAGCTCTGGGCAGGGGCTGGTAGATACGCAGTATTTT	CASSSGQGLVDTQYF
TRBJ2-2	TRBV2	NA	NA	TGTGCCAGCAGTTACCTAGCAGACACCGGGGAGCTGTTTTTT	CASSYLADTGELFF
TRBJ1-1	TRBV4-2	NA	NA	TGTGCCAGCAGCCAAGTCAGGTCGGTGGGTATTCTCACTGAAGCTTTCTTT	CASSQVRSVGILTEAFF
TRBJ2-7	TRBV19	NA	NA	TGTGCCAGTCCGCTAGCGTACTCCTACGAGCAGTACTTC	CASPLAYSYEQYF
TRBJ1-5	TRBV3-1/TRBV3-2	TRBD1	few	TGTGCCAGCAGCCAAGGGACAGGGGGCAATCAGCCCCAGCATTTT	CASSQGTGGNQPQHF
TRBJ1-2	TRBV5-4	TRBD1	NA	TGTGCCAGCAGCTTGAGTGGCGCGGGACAGAGCCTCTATGGCTACACCTTC	CASSLSGAGQSLYGYTF
TRBJ1-3	TRBV6-2/TRBV6-3	NA	NA	TGTGCCAGCAGCGGCGGGATCTCTGGAAACACCATATATTTT	CASSGGISGNTIYF
TRBJ1-1	TRBV7-9	TRBD1	NA	TGTGCCAGCAGCGAAAGACAGGGGGTAACTGAAGCTTTCTTT	CASSERQGVTEAFF
TRBJ1-4	TRBV5-1	TRBD1	NA	TGCGCCAGCAGCGAGTGGGGACAGGGTTGGACTAATGAAAAACTGTTTTTT	CASSEWGQGWTNEKLFF
TRBJ1-2	TRBV6-5	TRBD1	NA	TGTGCCAGCAGACTTAGGGACAGTGGTGGCTACACCTTC	CASRLRDSGGYTF
TRBJ1-1	TRBV12-5	NA	NA	TGTGCTAGTGGTATCGACAGTTACACTGAAGCTTTCTTT	CASGIDSYTEAFF
TRBJ2-1	TRBV10-3	TRBD1	NA	TGTGCCATCAGTGAGTCGCAGGACAGGGGGCTCGATGAGCAGTTCTTC	CAISESQDRGLDEQFF
TRBJ2-6	TRBV27	NA	once	TGTGCCAGCAGTCCGCCCCATAGGGGGGGGCCTGGGGCCAACGTCCTGACTTTC	CASSPPHRGGPGANVLTF
TRBJ1-3	TRBV10-3	TRBD1	NA	TGTGCCATGACAGGGACAACCTCTGGAAACACCATATATTTT	CAMTGTTSGNTIYF
TRBJ2-7	TRBV7-8	NA	NA	TGTGCCAGCAGCCCCAAACAGGGCTCCTACGAGCAGTACTTC	CASSPKQGSYEQYF
TRBJ1-6	TRBV7-2	NA	NA	TGTGCCAGCAGCCCTACGGGATATAATTCACCCCTCCACTTT	CASSPTGYNSPLHF
TRBJ1-2	TRBV3-1/TRBV3-2	NA	NA	TGTGCCAGCAGCCAAGCAGGGGACTATGGCTACACCTTC	CASSQAGDYGYTF
TRBJ2-6	TRBV18	TRBD1	NA	TGTGCCAGCTCAGTGGGACAGGCGAACTCTGGGGCCAACGTCCTGACTTTC	CASSVGQANSGANVLTF
TRBJ1-1	TRBV5-1	NA	NA	TGCGCCAGCAGCTTGGATGGACAGAGAATGAACACTGAAGCTTTCTTT	CASSLDGQRMNTEAFF
TRBJ2-3	TRBV30	TRBD2	NA	TGTGCCTATGGGGAGTTGGGAGGGAGCACAGATACGCAGTATTTT	CAYGELGGSTDTQYF
TRBJ1-1	TRBV6-4	NA	NA	TGTGCCAGCAGGGGAGACTCCGGACCCACTGAAGCTTTCTTT	CASRGDSGPTEAFF
TRBJ1-1	TRBV7-2	NA	NA	TGTGCCAGCAGCCCCCGGGACAACTTTGCTGAAGCTTTCTTT	CASSPRDNFAEAFF
TRBJ1-4	TRBV11-3	TRBD1	NA	TGTGCCAGCAGCCATCGAGGGACAGGAGATGAAAAACTGTTTTTT	CASSHRGTGDEKLFF
TRBJ1-1	TRBV21-1	NA	NA	TGTGCCAGCGGCTTTAGAACAATCAGGGGGTCCTTT	CASGFRTIRGSF
TRBJ2-7	TRBV3-1/TRBV3-2	NA	NA	TGTGCCAGCAGCCAATTCCTCTCCTACGAGCAGTACTTC	CASSQFLSYEQYF
TRBJ2-7	TRBV4-3	NA	NA	TGCGCCAGCAGCCAAGGCGGAGGGACAGTTCCCTACGAGCAGTACTTC	CASSQGGGTVPYEQYF
TRBJ2-6	TRBV2	NA	NA	TGTGCCAGCAGTGAAGCGCGATGGTCTGGGGCCAACGTCCTGACTTTC	CASSEARWSGANVLTF
TRBJ1-3	TRBV9	NA	NA	TGTGCCAGCAGCGGGCCCTCTGGAAACACCATATATTTT	CASSGPSGNTIYF
TRBJ1-5	TRBV6-5	NA	NA	TGTGCCAGCAGTCAAACAGACAGGAAGGGTCAGCCCCAGCATTTT	CASSQTDRKGQPQHF
TRBJ1-2	TRBV19	NA	NA	TGTGCCAGTAGTCTCACAGGGATAGACTATGGCTACACCTTC	CASSLTGIDYGYTF
TRBJ1-2	TRBV29-1	NA	NA	TGCAGCGCTCGGACGGGGGGTTTCGAGGGCTACACCTTC	CSARTGGFEGYTF
TRBJ2-7	TRBV2	TRBD1	NA	TGTGCCAGCAGTGCAGGGACAGGAATTACCCACGAGCAGTACTTC	CASSAGTGITHEQYF
TRBJ1-5	TRBV6-5	NA	NA	TGTGCCAGCAGTTACTCGGTGGAGGGCCAGATGGCCCAGCATTTT	CASSYSVEGQMAQHF
TRBJ1-3	TRBV7-2	NA	NA	TGTGCCAGCAGAGCTACAGGGTCTGGAAACACCATATATTTT	CASRATGSGNTIYF
TRBJ2-3	TRBV9	NA	NA	TGTGCCAGCAGCCCAGGCGGGGACAGTCAGGACACAGATACGCAGTATTTT	CASSPGGDSQDTDTQYF
TRBJ2-1	TRBV7-8	NA	NA	TGTGCCAGCAGCTTATGGGCAGATGAGCAGTTCTTC	CASSLWADEQFF
TRBJ2-3	TRBV11-2	NA	NA	TGTGCCAGCAGCTTAGAGGTTCCAAAACTAGCCGCAGATACGCAGTATTTT	CASSLEVPKLAADTQYF
TRBJ1-4	TRBV11-1	TRBD1	NA	TGTGCCAGCAGCTCCCGGACAGGGAGGGGCGAAAAACTGTTTTTT	CASSSRTGRGEKLFF
TRBJ2-2	TRBV7-6	NA	NA	TGTGCCAGCAGCCCGGGGGAGAGCACCGGGGAGCTGTTTTTT	CASSPGESTGELFF
TRBJ2-2	TRBV6-5	TRBD1	once	TGTGCCAGCAGTTACGGGGACAGTGGCGGGGAGCTGTTTTTT	CASSYGDSGGELFF
TRBJ1-1	TRBV9	NA	NA	TGTGCCAGCAGCCGGGACGGGGGGGGCACTGAAGCTTTCTTT	CASSRDGGGTEAFF
TRBJ1-1	TRBV6-5	TRBD1	NA	TGTGCCAGCAGTCCGGACAGGGTAACCCGGAGTATCTTT	CASSPDRVTRSIF
TRBJ1-2	TRBV7-2	TRBD1	NA	TGTGCCAGCAGCTTGAAACAGGGGGCGGATAACTATGGCTACACCTTC	CASSLKQGADNYGYTF
TRBJ2-4	TRBV10-2	NA	NA	TGCGCCAGCACCTCTGAAAGCAACATTCAGTACTTC	CASTSESNIQYF
TRBJ1-1	TRBV6-5	NA	NA	TGTGCCAGCACCCGGGGACAAACGAACACTGAAGCTTTCTTT	CASTRGQTNTEAFF